Listed below are T cell receptor beta chains from one sample, sequenced in a study of CD8 T cells in Susac syndrome. Each CDR3 protein is one row after TCRdb ran MiXCR on the immunoSEQ multiplex PCR reads. The table shows some 200,000 distinct CDR3 sequences, with approximately 95% occurring only once. The sample consisted of CD4+ T cells from PBMCs. These receptors originate from a human donor with Susac syndrome. CDR3s include the opening cysteine and the closing phenylalanine or tryptophan. D genes are given only for firm matches. A row's size may be missing; if present it is once, few, many or a size class.

abundance	j_gene	v_gene	d_gene	CDR3aa	CDR3nt
once	TRBJ2-7	TRBV6-2/TRBV6-3	.	CASSTWDNLRDEQYF	TGTGCCAGCAGTACCTGGGACAACCTGAGGGATGAGCAGTACTTC
.	TRBJ2-5	TRBV20-1	.	CSASLASETQYF	TGCAGTGCTAGTCTAGCGTCGGAGACCCAGTACTTC
.	TRBJ1-1	TRBV9	.	CASSPTGTPNTEAFF	TGTGCCAGCAGCCCGACCGGGACACCGAACACTGAAGCTTTCTTT
.	TRBJ1-2	TRBV3-1	.	CASSQDGAEYWGYTF	TGTGCCAGCAGCCAAGATGGAGCGGAGTATTGGGGCTACACCTTC
.	TRBJ2-5	TRBV19	TRBD1	CASTSGQVQETQYF	TGTGCCAGTACCTCAGGACAGGTCCAAGAGACCCAGTACTTC
.	TRBJ2-5	TRBV30	.	CAWTARAGQETQYF	TGTGCCTGGACCGCCAGAGCGGGCCAAGAGACCCAGTACTTC
.	TRBJ2-3	TRBV11-2	TRBD2	CASRSTSGTQYF	TGTGCCAGCAGGTCCACTAGCGGAACGCAGTATTTT
.	TRBJ2-7	TRBV29-1	.	CSVRTGRAYEQYF	TGCAGCGTTAGAACAGGGAGGGCGTACGAGCAGTACTTC
.	TRBJ1-5	TRBV30	.	CAWSGNNQPQHF	TGTGCCTGGAGTGGCAACAATCAGCCCCAGCATTTT
few	TRBJ2-1	TRBV12-3/TRBV12-4	TRBD2	CASTRTSDNEQFF	TGTGCCAGCACCCGGACTAGCGACAATGAGCAGTTCTTC
.	TRBJ1-2	TRBV14	.	CASSQDYSYGYTF	TGTGCCAGCAGCCAAGATTACAGCTATGGCTACACCTTC
once	TRBJ2-3	TRBV30	TRBD1	CAWTKGRGYTDTQYF	TGTGCCTGGACAAAGGGCAGGGGGTACACAGATACGCAGTATTTT
.	TRBJ2-5	TRBV3-1	TRBD1	CASRLGGQRETQYF	TGTGCCAGCAGACTAGGGGGCCAGAGAGAGACCCAGTACTTC
once	TRBJ2-7	TRBV28	.	CASSHSATGPDEQYF	TGTGCCAGCAGCCACTCGGCAACAGGGCCGGACGAGCAGTACTTC
.	TRBJ2-3	TRBV24-1	.	CATSASTDTQYF	TGTGCCACCAGTGCTAGCACAGATACGCAGTATTTT
.	TRBJ1-1	TRBV30	.	CAWSTVTVNTEAFF	TGTGCCTGGAGTACGGTGACCGTGAACACTGAAGCTTTCTTT
.	TRBJ2-1	TRBV20-1	.	CSAKGGGIGAYNEQFF	TGCAGTGCTAAGGGGGGAGGGATTGGAGCCTACAATGAGCAGTTCTTC
.	TRBJ2-3	TRBV9	.	CASSVDEGYTQYF	TGTGCCAGCAGCGTCGATGAGGGGTATACGCAGTATTTT
.	TRBJ2-5	TRBV12-3/TRBV12-4	TRBD1	CASSPTGTGYETQYF	TGTGCCAGCAGTCCAACCGGGACAGGGTATGAGACCCAGTACTTC
once	TRBJ2-1	TRBV4-2	TRBD2	CASSSRVAGGSYNEQFF	TGTGCCAGCAGCTCCCGGGTAGCGGGGGGCTCCTACAATGAGCAGTTCTTC
few	TRBJ1-6	TRBV10-3	.	CAISESSQDNSPLHF	TGTGCCATCAGTGAGTCGTCACAGGATAATTCACCCCTCCACTTT
once	TRBJ2-1	TRBV4-2	.	CASRATGQVYNEQFF	TGTGCCAGCAGGGCGACGGGGCAGGTCTACAATGAGCAGTTCTTC
.	TRBJ2-1	TRBV28	.	CASKYPLPSYEQFF	TGTGCCAGCAAGTACCCGCTCCCTTCTTATGAGCAGTTCTTC
.	TRBJ1-5	TRBV20-1	.	CSARIQGTQPQHF	TGCAGTGCTAGGATCCAGGGGACCCAGCCCCAGCATTTT
once	TRBJ1-6	TRBV18	TRBD1	CASSHGQGDSPLHF	TGTGCCAGCTCACACGGACAGGGGGATTCACCCCTCCACTTT
.	TRBJ2-5	TRBV6-9	.	CASSYGGLGAGDETQYF	TGTGCCAGCAGTTACGGGGGGCTTGGAGCGGGTGACGAGACCCAGTACTTC
.	TRBJ2-7	TRBV27	.	CASSFLTAPYEQYF	TGTGCCAGCAGTTTCCTGACAGCCCCCTACGAGCAGTACTTC
.	TRBJ1-1	TRBV11-2	.	CASSSGVGGAEAFF	TGTGCCAGCAGCTCAGGGGTCGGGGGCGCTGAAGCTTTCTTT
.	TRBJ1-1	TRBV3-1	.	CASSQTPRGHLNTEAFF	TGTGCCAGCAGCCAGACCCCAAGGGGTCATTTGAACACTGAAGCTTTCTTT
.	TRBJ2-4	TRBV5-4	.	CASSLDTKNIQYF	TGTGCCAGCAGCTTGGATACCAAAAACATTCAGTACTTC
few	TRBJ2-2	TRBV29-1	.	CSVERGDLNTGELFF	TGCAGCGTTGAAAGAGGGGACCTGAACACCGGGGAGCTGTTTTTT
.	TRBJ2-5	TRBV29-1	TRBD2	CSVKLAGAHQETQYF	TGCAGCGTTAAACTAGCGGGGGCCCACCAAGAGACCCAGTACTTC
.	TRBJ2-5	TRBV18	.	CASSPQYQETQYF	TGTGCCAGCTCACCCCAGTACCAAGAGACCCAGTACTTC
.	TRBJ2-2	TRBV29-1	TRBD1	CSAEPRGPGELFF	TGCAGCGCCGAGCCCAGGGGGCCCGGGGAGCTGTTTTTT
.	TRBJ2-2	TRBV3-1	.	CASSQRTGRDTGELFF	TGTGCCAGCAGCCAACGGACAGGGAGGGACACCGGGGAGCTGTTTTTT
once	TRBJ1-2	TRBV7-8	.	CASSLAQAYDGYTF	TGTGCCAGCAGCTTAGCGCAGGCCTATGATGGCTACACCTTC
.	TRBJ2-5	TRBV7-2	TRBD1	CASSNRGQETQYF	TGTGCCAGCAGCAACAGGGGACAAGAGACCCAGTACTTC
.	TRBJ1-6	TRBV5-4	.	CASSSGGTQGSPLHF	TGTGCCAGCAGCTCGGGTGGGACACAGGGTTCACCCCTCCACTTT
.	TRBJ1-2	TRBV28	TRBD1	CAISQGARGYTF	TGTGCCATATCACAGGGGGCGCGTGGCTACACCTTC
.	TRBJ2-3	TRBV29-1	TRBD2	CSVARGGTTDTQYF	TGCAGCGTTGCGCGCGGGGGAACCACAGATACGCAGTATTTT
.	TRBJ2-2	TRBV9	.	CASSVRGNTGELFF	TGTGCCAGCAGCGTACGGGGGAACACCGGGGAGCTGTTTTTT
.	TRBJ1-6	TRBV4-2	.	CASSRVRDTFSPHNSPLHF	TGTGCCAGCAGCCGAGTACGGGACACCTTTTCCCCCCATAATTCACCCCTCCACTTT
.	TRBJ2-1	TRBV2	.	CASTPSNQDHEQFF	TGTGCCAGCACCCCATCCAATCAGGACCATGAGCAGTTCTTC
.	TRBJ2-5	TRBV29-1	TRBD1	CSAERQGARETQYF	TGCAGCGCCGAAAGACAGGGGGCACGGGAGACCCAGTACTTC
.	TRBJ2-1	TRBV20-1	TRBD1	CSARDEQGIYNEQFF	TGCAGTGCTAGAGATGAACAGGGGATATACAATGAGCAGTTCTTC
.	TRBJ2-1	TRBV7-2	.	CASSLASGEQFF	TGTGCCAGCAGCTTAGCTAGCGGTGAGCAGTTCTTC
once	TRBJ1-1	TRBV5-8	.	CASSGVGVRTEAFF	TGTGCCAGCAGCGGAGTCGGGGTACGCACTGAAGCTTTCTTT
.	TRBJ1-1	TRBV20-1	.	CSGTRGMNTEAFF	TGCAGTGGTACCAGGGGTATGAACACTGAAGCTTTCTTT
.	TRBJ1-1	TRBV5-1	.	CASRSLPGANTEAFF	TGCGCCAGCAGGTCTCTTCCCGGGGCGAACACTGAAGCTTTCTTT
.	TRBJ2-7	TRBV5-1	.	CASSLGRPAEQYF	TGCGCCAGCAGCCTTGGGCGGCCCGCCGAGCAGTACTTC
few	TRBJ2-3	TRBV30	.	CAWSVLGTDTQYF	TGTGCCTGGAGTGTATTGGGTACAGATACGCAGTATTTT
.	TRBJ1-6	TRBV12-3/TRBV12-4	.	CASSSAGNNSPLHF	TGTGCCAGCAGTTCTGCAGGGAATAATTCACCCCTCCACTTT
.	TRBJ2-1	TRBV30	TRBD2	CAWSVLLAGEVGQFF	TGTGCCTGGAGTGTACTCCTAGCGGGCGAGGTAGGGCAGTTCTTC
.	TRBJ2-1	TRBV7-2	.	CASSLALGGNYNEQFF	TGTGCCAGCAGCTTAGCGCTGGGGGGTAACTACAATGAGCAGTTCTTC
.	TRBJ1-6	TRBV20-1	TRBD1	CSATGGQGYSPLHF	TGCAGTGCTACTGGGGGACAGGGTTATTCACCCCTCCACTTT
once	TRBJ2-1	TRBV7-6	.	CASSLTNRYSEQFF	TGTGCCAGCAGCTTGACGAACAGGTACAGTGAGCAGTTCTTC
.	TRBJ1-1	TRBV20-1	.	CSAAGQVNTEAFF	TGCAGTGCCGCGGGACAAGTGAACACTGAAGCTTTCTTT
once	TRBJ1-1	TRBV15	.	CATSRGGGLTEAFF	TGTGCCACCAGCAGAGGTGGGGGACTCACTGAAGCTTTCTTT
.	TRBJ2-1	TRBV28	.	CASSFGRYNEQFF	TGTGCCAGCAGTTTCGGCAGATACAATGAGCAGTTCTTC